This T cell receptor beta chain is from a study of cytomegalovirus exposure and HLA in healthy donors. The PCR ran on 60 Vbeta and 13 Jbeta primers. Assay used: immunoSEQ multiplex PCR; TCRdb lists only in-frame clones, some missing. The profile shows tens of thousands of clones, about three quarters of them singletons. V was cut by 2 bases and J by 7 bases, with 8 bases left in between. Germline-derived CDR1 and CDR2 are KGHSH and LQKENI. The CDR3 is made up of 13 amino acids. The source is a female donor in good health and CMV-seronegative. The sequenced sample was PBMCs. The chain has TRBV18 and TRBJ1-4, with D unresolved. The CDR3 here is CASSPRLSEKLFF. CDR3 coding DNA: TGTGCCAGCTCACCAAGACTTAGTGAAAAACTGTTTTTT.